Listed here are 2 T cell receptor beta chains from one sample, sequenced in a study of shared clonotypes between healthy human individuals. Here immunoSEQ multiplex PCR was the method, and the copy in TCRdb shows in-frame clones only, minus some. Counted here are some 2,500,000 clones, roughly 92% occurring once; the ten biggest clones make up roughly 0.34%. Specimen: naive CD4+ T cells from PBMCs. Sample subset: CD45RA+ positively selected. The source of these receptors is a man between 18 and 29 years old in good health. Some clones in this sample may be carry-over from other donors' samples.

In DNA form, the CDR3 reads TGTGCCAGCAGCGTACCTCGCACCGGCGACAATGAGCAGTTCTTC. Its protein product is CASSVPRTGDNEQFF. The V call is TRBV9, the J call TRBJ2-1; D gene ambiguous. This CDR3 contains 15 residues. Germline V gene lookup returns CDR1 SGDLS and CDR2 YYNGEE. V shed 1 base and J shed 5 bases, with 13 bases lying between them.

The CDR3 DNA is TGTGCCAGCAGCGTAGCCGGGCTCAACACCGGGGAGCTGTTTTTT. Translated, it gives CASSVAGLNTGELFF. V usage is TRBV9 and J usage is TRBJ2-2, with unresolved D. Germline V gene lookup returns CDR1 SGDLS and CDR2 YYNGEE. The V end lost 0 bases, the J end lost 2 bases, and 8 bases lay between the germline ends. CDR3 length: 15 amino acids.